This T cell receptor beta chain was captured in a study of blood T cell repertoires in COVID-19 (dated by TCRdb to about 2020). Looking at the study overall: Samples covering the acute and convalescent phases of COVID-19 were provided by collaborators in the United States, Italy and Spain. The prospective study material was composed of cDNA or gDNA derived from T cells, B-cell-depleted T cells, or PBMCs. Deeply sampled blood TCRbeta repertoires from subjects exposed to, actively infected with, or recovered from COVID-19 were included in the dataset. The repertoires were released in a freely available public database intended as a resource for research on the immune response to SARS-CoV-2. Samples were obtained from the ongoing ImmuneRACE study (first 160 participants) and from 1,254 subjects provided by 6 global collaborators. Sample metadata almost always included a de-identified subject ID, COVID-19 status, age in years and sex. HLA class I and class II types, where available, came from metadata supplied by the sample provider rather than from assay-based typing. Results the study describes overall, beyond this receptor: The amount of clinical and demographic metadata varied by source and participant and was provided uncurated.

TCRbeta CDR3 regions were amplified from genomic DNA using the immunoSEQ Assay, a bias-controlled multiplex PCR. The authors processed their data as follows. The number of nucleated cells in each sample was estimated by amplification of reference gene primers within the assay. To quantify the absolute abundance of each unique TCRbeta CDR3 rearrangement, sequence reads were collapsed and filtered. Productive Simpson clonality was computed per sample as the square root of Simpson's diversity index over productive rearrangements. Imported from immuneACCESS, the table was reduced by TCRdb to in-frame sequences with V and J called. These copies leave out some clones; in studies compared against another copy, an unresolved V gene accounts for under half, and the cause of the remainder is not known. The DNA was the basis for D and trimming; V, J and clone size are from that table. The sample table lists 60,000 to 70,000 clones, 91% of them with a count of one. About 7.3% of the sample goes to the ten largest clones.

As for this clone: No cognate antigen has been identified for it. The record has no base qualities; no much larger clone is one base away.

The CDR3 runs 15 residues from the cysteine to the phenylalanine. The kept DNA is CDR3 alone, 45 bases in frame from the first base. The germline V gene (reference sequence) supplies CDR1 SEHNR and CDR2 FQNEAQ. For this chain, trimming is 1 base at the V end and 8 bases at the J end, and the number of junction bases without a gene match is 4. Each collaborating institution followed its own protocols to collect whole blood in K2EDTA tubes. For TCRbeta analysis, collaborators shipped samples as frozen whole blood, isolated PBMCs, or DNA extracted from either of those sample types. The chain uses TRBV7-9 and TRBJ2-1; TRBD2 agrees with 11 junctional bases. The sample comprised peripheral blood. The source of this sequence is a human donor in a cohort sampled during active COVID-19. The CDR3 in this case is CASSLVGTSGDEQFF. The base sequence is TGTGCCAGCAGCTTAGTAGGGACTAGCGGCGATGAGCAGTTCTTC.